Reported below is one TCR beta chain. Its target is not known. Both CD4+ and CD8+ T cells were negatively isolated, and TEMRA cells underwent FACS enrichment. RNA totalling roughly 0.5 to 1 ug underwent reverse transcription with random hexamers. TCR beta CDR3 was amplified by immunoSEQ multiplex PCR. This amplification extended across 54 Vbeta and 13 Jbeta segments. TCRdb processed the immunoSEQ multiplex PCR reads anew with MiXCR; each CDR3 protein has one entry. The sample contains 250,000 to 300,000 distinct CDR3 sequences, approximately 81% of which appear only once. These data come from a study of CD8 T cells in Susac syndrome. General study findings and limits: That the number of individuals in its TCR sequencing and HLA analysis was relatively small was acknowledged by the study.

There are 11 residues in the CDR3. V was shortened by 5 bases and J by 10 bases, with 9 bases between the two germline ends. The chain employs TRBV12-3 or TRBV12-4 and TRBJ2-4; possibly TRBD1 for D (7 bases). The TCR sequence derives from a human donor with multiple sclerosis. Sequencing was performed on CD8+ T cells from PBMCs. The CDR3 loop reads CASSPGGIQYF. The CDR3 DNA sequence: TGTGCCAGCAGTCCAGGGGGGATTCAGTACTTC.